Presented here are 13 T cell receptor beta chains from one specimen sequenced in a study of cytomegalovirus exposure and HLA in healthy donors. Amplification used 60 Vbeta primers and 13 Jbeta primers. Clones were read by immunoSEQ multiplex PCR, and TCRdb kept only the in-frame ones, dropping some. This sample has 150,000 to 200,000 clones; around 85% occur once, and the top ten carry over 3.5%. Material for sequencing was PBMCs. These receptors all come from a man in his fifties or sixties in good health and CMV-seronegative.

This sequence joins TRBV6-5 and TRBJ1-1; D gene unclear. Trimming left V 5 bases short and J 1 base short, with 5 bases between. Germline CDR1 is MNHEY and CDR2 is SVGAGI. CDR3 length: 12 amino acids. CDR3 region: CASSSENTEAFF. CDR3 DNA: TGTGCCAGCAGTAGCGAGAACACTGAAGCTTTCTTT.

The chain has TRBV7-2 and TRBJ1-1; 7 nucleotides agree with TRBD1. The germline gives CDR1 SGHTA, CDR2 FQGNSA. V was pared by 0 bases and J by 1 base, with 5 bases of the junction left unmatched. There are 16 residues in the CDR3. CDR3 DNA sequence: TGTGCCAGCAGCTTAGCCCCGGGACAGTCGAACACTGAAGCTTTCTTT. Translating it yields CASSLAPGQSNTEAFF.

This CDR3 reads CASSEKGQRNNEKLFF. CDR3 nucleotides: TGCGCCAGCAGCGAAAAGGGGCAACGGAACAATGAAAAACTGTTTTTT. This chain uses TRBV4-1 with TRBJ1-4; D may be TRBD1 (5 bases). Trimming removed 5 bases from V and 5 bases from J, with 18 bases in between. CDR1 and CDR2 from the germline V gene are MGHRA and YSYEKL. This CDR3 contains 16 residues.

The rearrangement uses TRBV10-3 and TRBJ1-2; 8 positions agree with TRBD1. Germline values: CDR1 ENHRY, CDR2 SYGVKD. V gave up 7 bases and J gave up 0 bases; unmatched junction bases: 4. The CDR3 covers 14 residues. The DNA of the CDR3 is TGTGCCATCAACCCGGACAGGGCTAACTATGGCTACACCTTC. Its translation: CAINPDRANYGYTF.

V is TRBV1 and J is TRBJ2-7; the table's D gene call, TRBD2, was not cross checked with the DNA. TRBV1 is a pseudogene. This CDR3 is built from 15 residues. CDR3 coding DNA: TGCACCAGCAGCCATGGCGGAGAGACGATCTACGAGCAGTACTTC. Amino acid sequence: CTSSHGGETIYEQYF.

The genes are TRBV7-8 and TRBJ1-6; 7 bases agree with TRBD1. The CDR3 covers 16 residues. The junction had 9 bases not matched to a gene; V was cut back by 6 bases and J by 4 bases. Germline V lookup: CDR1 SGHVS, CDR2 FQNEAQ. This CDR3 is CASRSSGQRYNSPLHF. The CDR3 bases are TGTGCCAGCAGGTCGTCGGGACAGCGGTATAATTCACCCCTCCACTTT.

The chain couples TRBV5-1 to TRBJ1-5; 8 bases map to TRBD1. The CDR3 covers 13 residues. Germline loops: CDR1 SGHRS, CDR2 YFSETQ. Unmatched junction bases numbered 4, after V lost 5 bases and J lost 6 bases. The CDR3, as DNA: TGCGCCAGCAGTAGACAGGGGCTTCAGCCCCAGCATTTT. This gives the protein CASSRQGLQPQHF. Variable domain in full (rest from reference TRBV5-1 and TRBJ1-5): KAGVTQTPRYLIKTRGQQVTLSCSPISGHRSVSWYQQTPGQGLQFLFEYFSETQRNKGNFPGRFSGRQFSNSRSEMNVSTLELGDSALYLCASSRQGLQPQHFGDGTRLSIL.

The chain uses TRBV27 and TRBJ1-5; D is unresolved. The V end lost 5 bases, the J end lost 0 bases, and 11 bases lay between the germline ends. The CDR3 sequence is 15 residues long. CDR1 and CDR2 from the germline V gene are MNHEY and SMNVEV (reference sequence). Here the CDR3 DNA reads TGTGCCAGCAGTCCCCACAGAGATAGCAATCAGCCCCAGCATTTT. Translating it yields CASSPHRDSNQPQHF.

The genes are TRBV4-3 and TRBJ2-1; D may be TRBD1 (6 bases). CDR3 size: 14 residues. Germline lookup yields CDR1 LGHNA and CDR2 YSLEER. The V gene lost 4 bases and the J gene lost 10 bases, with 17 bases spanning the gap. CDR3 protein: CASSLDIQGSEQFF. The CDR3 DNA reads as TGCGCCAGCAGCCTAGACATACAGGGAAGCGAGCAGTTCTTC.

The chain employs TRBV18 and TRBJ1-4, with a possible D match to TRBD1 (6 bases). CDR3 length equals 15 residues. Germline-derived CDR1 and CDR2 are KGHSH and LQKENI. With 6 bases removed from V and 5 bases from J, the gap between germline ends came to 16 bases. DNA for the CDR3: TGTGCCAGCTCCACCGACAGGAAACTGAATGAAAAACTGTTTTTT. This translates into CASSTDRKLNEKLFF.

In regard to this clone: Distinct nucleotide sequences in the sample also encode this CDR3. CDR3 in amino acids: CASSVGGVGNTIYF. In DNA, the CDR3 is TGTGCCAGCAGCGTAGGCGGAGTTGGAAACACCATATATTTT. V usage is TRBV9 and J usage is TRBJ1-3; D call uncertain. This CDR3 has 14 amino acids. Deletions cut 0 bases from V and 3 bases from J, with 7 bases between. Germline V gene sequence: CDR1 SGDLS, CDR2 YYNGEE.

On this clone itself: A read error may produce the germline difference seen at one junction end. The chain combines TRBV7-9 with TRBJ1-6; D gene uncertain. In germline, CDR1 is SEHNR, CDR2 FQNEAQ (reference sequence). The CDR3 extends over 10 amino acids. The CDR3 region has the DNA TGTGCCAGCAGCTTAGAGCGACTCAACTTT. Translated, it gives CASSLERLNF.

The V and J genes are TRBV7-8 and TRBJ2-1; TRBD2 agrees at 7 bases. CDR1 and CDR2 (germline): SGHVS, FQNEAQ. After removal of 0 bases from V and 7 bases from J, the junction contained 3 bases not matched to a gene. The CDR3 covers 14 residues. The CDR3 DNA reads TGTGCCAGCAGCTTAGCGGTGGGGGGGAATGAGCAGTTCTTC. Protein: CASSLAVGGNEQFF.